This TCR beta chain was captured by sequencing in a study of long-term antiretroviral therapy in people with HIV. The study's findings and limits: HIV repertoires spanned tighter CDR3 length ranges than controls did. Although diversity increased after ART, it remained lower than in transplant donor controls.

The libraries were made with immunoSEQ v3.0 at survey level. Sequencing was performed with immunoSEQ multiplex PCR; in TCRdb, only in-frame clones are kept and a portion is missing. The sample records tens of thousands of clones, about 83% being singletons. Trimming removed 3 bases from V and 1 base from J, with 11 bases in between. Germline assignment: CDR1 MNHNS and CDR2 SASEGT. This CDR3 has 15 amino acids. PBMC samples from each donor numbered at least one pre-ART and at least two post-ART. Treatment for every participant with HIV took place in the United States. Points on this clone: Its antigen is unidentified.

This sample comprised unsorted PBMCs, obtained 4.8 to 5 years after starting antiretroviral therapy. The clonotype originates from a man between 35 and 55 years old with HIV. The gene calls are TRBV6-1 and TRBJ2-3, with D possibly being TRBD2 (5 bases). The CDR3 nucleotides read TGTGCCAGCAGTGATCCCGGGATTGGCACAGATACGCAGTATTTT. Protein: CASSDPGIGTDTQYF.